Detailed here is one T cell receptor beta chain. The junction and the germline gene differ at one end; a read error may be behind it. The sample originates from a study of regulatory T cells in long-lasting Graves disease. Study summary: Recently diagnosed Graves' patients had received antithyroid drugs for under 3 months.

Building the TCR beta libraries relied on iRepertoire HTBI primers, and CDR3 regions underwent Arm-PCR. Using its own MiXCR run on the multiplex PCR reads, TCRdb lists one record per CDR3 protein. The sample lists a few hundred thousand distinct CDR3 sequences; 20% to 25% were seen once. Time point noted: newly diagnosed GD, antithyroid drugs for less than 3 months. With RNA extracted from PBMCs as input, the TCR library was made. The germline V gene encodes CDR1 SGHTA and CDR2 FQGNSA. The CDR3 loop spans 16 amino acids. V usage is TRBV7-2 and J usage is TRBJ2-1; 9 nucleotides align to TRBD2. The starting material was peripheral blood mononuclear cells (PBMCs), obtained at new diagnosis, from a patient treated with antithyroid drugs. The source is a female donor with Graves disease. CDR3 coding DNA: TGTGCCAGCAGCTTATTCGGCGGGGGGGGCTACAATGAACAGTTCTTC. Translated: CASSLFGGGGYNEQFF.